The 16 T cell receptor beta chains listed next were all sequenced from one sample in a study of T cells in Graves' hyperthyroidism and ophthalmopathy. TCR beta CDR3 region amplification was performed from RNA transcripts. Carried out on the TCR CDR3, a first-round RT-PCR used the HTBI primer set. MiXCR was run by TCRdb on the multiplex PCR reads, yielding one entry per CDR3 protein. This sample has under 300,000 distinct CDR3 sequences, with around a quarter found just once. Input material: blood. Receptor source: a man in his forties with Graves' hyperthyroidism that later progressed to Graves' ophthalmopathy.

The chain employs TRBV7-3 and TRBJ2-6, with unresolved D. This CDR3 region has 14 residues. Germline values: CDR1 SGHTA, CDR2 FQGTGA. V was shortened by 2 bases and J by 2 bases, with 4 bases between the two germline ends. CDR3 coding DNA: TGTGCCAGCAGCTTAGGTCCTGGGGCCAACGTCCTGACTTTC. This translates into CASSLGPGANVLTF.

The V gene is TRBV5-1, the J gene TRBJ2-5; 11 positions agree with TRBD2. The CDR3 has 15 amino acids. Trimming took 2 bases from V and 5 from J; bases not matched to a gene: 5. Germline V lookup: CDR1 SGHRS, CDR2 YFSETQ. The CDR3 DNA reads TGCGCCAGCAGCTTCACACTAGCGGGAGACGAGACCCAGTACTTC. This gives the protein CASSFTLAGDETQYF.

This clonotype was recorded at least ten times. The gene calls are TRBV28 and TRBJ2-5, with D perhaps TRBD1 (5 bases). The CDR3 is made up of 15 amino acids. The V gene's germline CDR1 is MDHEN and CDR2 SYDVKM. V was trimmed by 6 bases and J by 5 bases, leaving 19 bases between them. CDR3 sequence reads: CASSPMGPDRETQYF. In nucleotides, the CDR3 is TGTGCCAGCAGCCCGATGGGGCCTGATCGGGAGACCCAGTACTTC.

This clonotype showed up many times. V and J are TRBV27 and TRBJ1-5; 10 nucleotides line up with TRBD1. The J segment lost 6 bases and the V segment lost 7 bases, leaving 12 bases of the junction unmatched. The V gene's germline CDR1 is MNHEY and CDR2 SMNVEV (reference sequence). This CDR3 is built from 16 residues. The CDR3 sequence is CASKATGTGVVQPQHF. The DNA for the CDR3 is TGTGCCAGCAAAGCGACCGGGACAGGGGTCGTTCAGCCCCAGCATTTT.

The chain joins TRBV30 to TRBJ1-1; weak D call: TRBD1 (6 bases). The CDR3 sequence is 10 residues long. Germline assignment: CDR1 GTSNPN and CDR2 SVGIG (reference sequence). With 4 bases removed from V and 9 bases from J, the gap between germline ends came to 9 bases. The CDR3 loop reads CAWMGGKAFF. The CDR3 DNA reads TGTGCCTGGATGGGGGGCAAAGCTTTCTTT.

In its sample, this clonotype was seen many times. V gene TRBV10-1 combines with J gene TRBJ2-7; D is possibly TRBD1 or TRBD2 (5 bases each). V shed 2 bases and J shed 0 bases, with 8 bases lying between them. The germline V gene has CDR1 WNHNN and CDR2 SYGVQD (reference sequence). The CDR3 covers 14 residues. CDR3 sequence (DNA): TGCGCCAGCAGTGAGGCAGGGAGCTCCTACGAGCAGTACTTC. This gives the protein CASSEAGSSYEQYF.

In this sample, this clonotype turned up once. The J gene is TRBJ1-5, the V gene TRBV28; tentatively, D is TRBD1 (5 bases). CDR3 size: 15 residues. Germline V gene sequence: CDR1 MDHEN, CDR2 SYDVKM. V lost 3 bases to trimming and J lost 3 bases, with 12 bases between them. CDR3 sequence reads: CASSFLDRANQPQHF. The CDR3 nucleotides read TGTGCCAGCAGTTTCCTTGACAGAGCCAATCAGCCCCAGCATTTT.

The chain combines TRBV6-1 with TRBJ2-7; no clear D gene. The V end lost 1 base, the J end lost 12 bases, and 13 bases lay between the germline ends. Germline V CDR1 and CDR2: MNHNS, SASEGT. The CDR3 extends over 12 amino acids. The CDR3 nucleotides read TGTGCCAGCAGTGAAGGTACTCCGCAGCCGTACTTC. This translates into CASSEGTPQPYF.

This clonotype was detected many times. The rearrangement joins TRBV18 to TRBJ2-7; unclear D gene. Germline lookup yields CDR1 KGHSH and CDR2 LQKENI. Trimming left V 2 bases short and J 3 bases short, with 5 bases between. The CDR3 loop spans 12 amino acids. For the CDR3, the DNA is TGTGCCAGCTCACCAGGAAACTACGAGCAGTACTTC. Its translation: CASSPGNYEQYF. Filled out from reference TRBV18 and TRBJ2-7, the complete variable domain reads NAGVMQNPRHLVRRRGQEARLRCSPMKGHSHVYWYRQLPEEGLKFMVYLQKENIIDESGMPKERFSAEFPKEGPSILRIQQVVRGDSAAYFCASSPGNYEQYFGPGTRLTVT.

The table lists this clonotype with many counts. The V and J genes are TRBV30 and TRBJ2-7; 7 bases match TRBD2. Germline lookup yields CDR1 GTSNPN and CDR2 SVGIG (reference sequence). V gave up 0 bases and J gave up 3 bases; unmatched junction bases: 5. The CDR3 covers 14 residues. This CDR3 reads CAWSVRGGSYEQYF. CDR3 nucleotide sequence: TGTGCCTGGAGTGTACGGGGCGGGAGCTACGAGCAGTACTTC.

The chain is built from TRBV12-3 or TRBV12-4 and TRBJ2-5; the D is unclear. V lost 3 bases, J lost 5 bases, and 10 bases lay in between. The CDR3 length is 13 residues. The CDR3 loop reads CASSFSAWETQYF. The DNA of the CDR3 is TGTGCCAGCAGTTTTTCCGCCTGGGAGACCCAGTACTTC.

The CDR3 nucleotides read TGTGCCAGCAGTTTAAATCCGGGGCAAGAGACCCAGTACTTC. Translated: CASSLNPGQETQYF. The chain links TRBV12-3 or TRBV12-4 to TRBJ2-5; D possibly corresponds to TRBD2 (5 bases). This CDR3 is built from 14 residues. The V and J ends lost 2 bases and 2 bases respectively, with 9 bases between them.

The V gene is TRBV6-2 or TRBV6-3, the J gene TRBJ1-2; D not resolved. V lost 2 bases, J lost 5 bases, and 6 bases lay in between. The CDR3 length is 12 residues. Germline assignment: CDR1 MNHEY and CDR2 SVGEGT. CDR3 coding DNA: TGTGCCAGCAGTTACAGTCCTTATGGCTACACCTTC. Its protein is CASSYSPYGYTF.

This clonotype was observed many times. CDR3 sequence (DNA): TGCGCCAGCAGCTTGGCATCGGGGGGCGATGGCTACACCTTC. Amino acids: CASSLASGGDGYTF. This rearrangement joins TRBV5-1 to TRBJ1-2; a possible D gene is TRBD1 (6 bases). This CDR3 comprises 14 residues. CDR1 and CDR2 from the germline V gene are SGHRS and YFSETQ. Deletions cut 0 bases from V and 6 bases from J, with 12 bases between.

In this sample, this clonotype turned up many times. The CDR3 here is CASSLVKAYEQYF. As DNA, the CDR3 is TGTGCCAGCAGCTTAGTTAAGGCCTACGAGCAGTACTTC. This chain uses TRBV7-2 with TRBJ2-7; D ambiguous. The germline V gene encodes CDR1 SGHTA and CDR2 FQGNSA. The CDR3 consists of 13 residues. With 1 base removed from V and 2 bases from J, the gap between germline ends came to 6 bases.

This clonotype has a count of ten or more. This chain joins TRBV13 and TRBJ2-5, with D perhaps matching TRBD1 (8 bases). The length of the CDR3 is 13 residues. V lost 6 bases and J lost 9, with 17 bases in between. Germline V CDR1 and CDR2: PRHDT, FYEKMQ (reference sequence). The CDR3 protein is CASSQDRGGAQYF. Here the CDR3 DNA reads TGTGCCAGCAGTCAAGACAGGGGAGGGGCCCAGTACTTC.